Presented here are 2 T cell receptor beta chains from one specimen sequenced in a study of OX40 agonist ivuxolimab in advanced cancers. Repertoires were generated with immunoSEQ multiplex PCR, while TCRdb's copy carries only in-frame clones and drops some. The sample records about 16,000 clones, about four fifths being singletons. Sequenced material: CD4+ or CD8+ T cells sorted from blood, taken in a trial of the OX40 agonist ivuxolimab. Receptor source: an adult with an advanced solid tumor such as melanoma, head and neck, liver or kidney cancer.

The J gene is TRBJ1-2, the V gene TRBV20-1; D remains ambiguous. Trimming removed 5 bases at V and 6 bases at J, with 7 bases between. Germline CDR1 DFQATT, CDR2 SNEGSKA (reference sequence). CDR3 length: 10 residues. Here the CDR3 DNA reads TGCAGTGCTGGTCCTAATGGCTACACCTTC. Protein product: CSAGPNGYTF.

The rearrangement uses TRBV2 and TRBJ2-7; 7 bases are a match to TRBD2. Losses at the gene ends were 7 bases for V and 0 bases for J; bases not matched to a gene: 6. CDR1 and CDR2 (germline): SNHLY, FYNNEI. The CDR3 consists of 14 residues. In nucleotides, the CDR3 is TGTGCCAGCAATTTGGGGGGGAACTCCTACGAGCAGTACTTC. It translates to CASNLGGNSYEQYF. Combining the CDR3 with reference TRBV2 and TRBJ2-7 gives the whole variable domain EPEVTQTPSHQVTQMGQEVILRCVPISNHLYFYWYRQILGQKVEFLVSFYNNEISEKSEIFDDQFSVERPDGSNFTLKIRSTKLEDSAMYFCASNLGGNSYEQYFGPGTRLTVT.